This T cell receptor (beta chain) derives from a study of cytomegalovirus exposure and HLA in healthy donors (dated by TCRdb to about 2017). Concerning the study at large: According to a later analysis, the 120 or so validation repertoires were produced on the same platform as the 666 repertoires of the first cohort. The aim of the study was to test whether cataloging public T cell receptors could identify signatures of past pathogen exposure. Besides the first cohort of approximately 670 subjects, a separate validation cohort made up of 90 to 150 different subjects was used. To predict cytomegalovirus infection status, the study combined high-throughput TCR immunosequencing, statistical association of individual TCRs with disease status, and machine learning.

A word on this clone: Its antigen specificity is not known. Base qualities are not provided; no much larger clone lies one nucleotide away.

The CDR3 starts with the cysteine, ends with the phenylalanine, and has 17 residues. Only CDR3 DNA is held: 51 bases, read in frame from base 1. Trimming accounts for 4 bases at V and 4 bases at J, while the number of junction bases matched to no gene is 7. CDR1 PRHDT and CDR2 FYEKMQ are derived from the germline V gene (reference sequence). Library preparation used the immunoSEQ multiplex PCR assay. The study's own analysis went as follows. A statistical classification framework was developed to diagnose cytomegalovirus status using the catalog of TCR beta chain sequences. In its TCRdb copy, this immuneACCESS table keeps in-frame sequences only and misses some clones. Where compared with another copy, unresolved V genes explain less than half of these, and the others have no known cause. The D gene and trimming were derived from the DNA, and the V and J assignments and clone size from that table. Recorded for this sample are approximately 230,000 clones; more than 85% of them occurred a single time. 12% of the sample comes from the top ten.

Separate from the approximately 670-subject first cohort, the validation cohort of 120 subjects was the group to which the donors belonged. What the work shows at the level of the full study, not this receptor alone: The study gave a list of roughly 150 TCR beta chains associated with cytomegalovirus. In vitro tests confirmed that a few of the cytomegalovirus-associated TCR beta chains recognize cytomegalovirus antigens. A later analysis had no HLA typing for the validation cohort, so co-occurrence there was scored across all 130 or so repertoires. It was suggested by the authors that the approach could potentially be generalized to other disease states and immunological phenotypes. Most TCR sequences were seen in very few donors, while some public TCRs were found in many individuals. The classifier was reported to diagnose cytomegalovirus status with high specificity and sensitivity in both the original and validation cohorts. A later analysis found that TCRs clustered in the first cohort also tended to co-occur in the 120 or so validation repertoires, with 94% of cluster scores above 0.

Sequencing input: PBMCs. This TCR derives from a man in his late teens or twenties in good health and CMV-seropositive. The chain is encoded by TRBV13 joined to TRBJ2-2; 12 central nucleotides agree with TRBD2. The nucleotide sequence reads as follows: TGTGCCAGCAGCTCCCGGACTAGCGGGGAACTCACCGGGGAGCTGTTTTTT. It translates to CASSSRTSGELTGELFF.